The rows below give T cell receptor beta chains drawn from one sample of a study of blood T cell repertoires in COVID-19. Clones were sequenced by immunoSEQ multiplex PCR, and TCRdb holds only the in-frame ones, with some missing. The table shows roughly 200,000 clones, with 80% occurring only once. Sequencing input: peripheral blood. These receptors were collected from a woman in her 70s with acute or convalescent COVID-19. CDR3s include the opening cysteine and the closing phenylalanine or tryptophan. The order of the fields is J gene, V gene, CDR3 protein.

TRBJ1-2 TRBV11-2 CASSLTGAAGYTF
TRBJ1-1 TRBV7-9 CASTLLGGAEAFF
TRBJ2-5 TRBV7-2 CASSFLAGQETQYF
TRBJ2-7 TRBV21-1 CASVQPTADYEQYF
TRBJ1-2 TRBV3-1/TRBV3-2 CASSQESRGNYGYTF
TRBJ2-2 TRBV5-1 CASSFTSGRNTGELFF
TRBJ2-1 TRBV11-3 CASSLGGSSYNEQFF
TRBJ1-1 TRBV18 CASSPRGGLTEAFF
TRBJ2-3 TRBV7-2 CASSFTGGAQYF
TRBJ2-1 TRBV30 CAWSRTGVLLYNEQFF
TRBJ1-5 TRBV19 CASSAPGGLTTQPQHF
TRBJ2-5 TRBV5-6 CASSLNPTSAETQYF